This T cell receptor beta chain was retrieved from a study of blood T cells in healthy people across ages. The study's findings and limits: Leaving the PBMCs unsorted stopped any conclusive comparison of naive versus antigen-experienced cells.

Using a J-beta primer mix together with a sample-barcoded 5' primer, a second PCR was run for roughly 7 to 11 cycles. Tags on each cDNA molecule came from a template-switch adaptor with 12 random nucleotides. TCRdb re-called the 5' RACE reads with MiXCR, one entry per CDR3 protein. This sample yields about 1.8 million distinct CDR3 sequences, of which around 48% are seen a single time; 2.1% belongs to the top ten. V shed 2 bases and J shed 6 bases, with 14 bases lying between them. Germline CDR1 reads SQVTM; CDR2 reads ANQGSEA. This CDR3 has 13 residues. This clonotype was observed a few times. Its antigen is undetermined.

Sequencing input: blood. The TCR was taken from a woman aged 40-49 years in good health. The chain is built from TRBV29-1 and TRBJ2-7; D uncertain. This chain's CDR3 is CSVENDALSEQYF. For the CDR3, the DNA is TGCAGCGTTGAAAACGACGCCTTATCCGAGCAGTACTTC.